One sample yielded the 23 T cell receptor beta chains listed below, sequenced in a study of blood T cell repertoires in COVID-19 (TCRdb year 2020). Libraries came from the immunoSEQ multiplex PCR assay. The clones in this table, taken by TCRdb from immuneACCESS, are in-frame only. Not every clone is retained; where verified, under half of the shortfall comes from an unresolved V gene, and the cause of the rest is unknown. Present in this sample are around 170,000 clones, 86% of which were seen just once. The ten largest clones take up 7% to 10% of the sample. Sequenced material: PBMCs or T cells enriched from blood (not recorded which). The receptors were gathered from a woman aged 25 to 45 who had recovered from COVID-19.

The chain couples TRBV5-5 to TRBJ2-7; no firm D call. Germline values: CDR1 SGHKS, CDR2 YYEKEE (reference sequence). Between the trimmed V and J ends, which lost 0 bases and 3 bases, there was a span of 7 bases. The CDR3 is made up of 13 amino acids. The CDR3 DNA reads TGTGCCAGCAGCTTGGACCGGTACTACGAGCAGTACTTC. Translation: CASSLDRYYEQYF.

The chain has TRBV28 and TRBJ1-4, with TRBD1 as a possible D gene (6 bases). Trimming removed 5 bases from V and 4 bases from J, with 17 bases in between. The germline gives CDR1 MDHEN, CDR2 SYDVKM. The CDR3 has 16 residues. CDR3 DNA: TGTGCCAGCAGTCCGCGCGGGGGGCGGGATAATGAAAAACTGTTTTTT. It yields the protein CASSPRGGRDNEKLFF.

V gene TRBV5-1 combines with J gene TRBJ2-5; 8 bases agree with TRBD1. CDR3 length: 13 residues. Looked up from germline, CDR1 is SGHRS and CDR2 is YFSETQ. V lost 4 bases to trimming and J lost 5 bases; unmatched junction nucleotides: 4. The CDR3 DNA follows: TGCGCCAGCAGCCAGGGGGCCAGGGAGACCCAGTACTTC. Translation gives CASSQGARETQYF.

The chain recombines TRBV5-1 with TRBJ2-3; 11 nucleotides line up with TRBD2. The germline gives CDR1 SGHRS, CDR2 YFSETQ. This CDR3 region has 18 residues. Trimming took 5 bases from V and 0 from J; bases not matched to a gene: 11. The CDR3 reads CASRELAGALTSTDTQYF. For the CDR3, the DNA is TGCGCCAGCAGGGAACTAGCGGGGGCCCTGACGAGCACAGATACGCAGTATTTT.

V is TRBV2 and J is TRBJ2-1; 13 bases agree with TRBD2. The V segment lost 6 bases and the J segment 4 bases; nucleotides outside the gene matches: 3. CDR1 and CDR2 (germline): SNHLY, FYNNEI. CDR3 size: 15 residues. Here the CDR3 reads CASRLLAGGYNEQFF. CDR3 sequence (DNA): TGTGCCAGCAGGTTACTAGCGGGAGGGTACAATGAGCAGTTCTTC.

The V gene is TRBV28, the J gene TRBJ2-7; perhaps TRBD1 as D (5 bases). The CDR3 length is 15 residues. With 7 bases removed from V and 0 bases from J, the gap between germline ends came to 16 bases. Germline-derived CDR1 and CDR2 are MDHEN and SYDVKM. CDR3 protein: CASTSRRQSSYEQYF. Here the CDR3 DNA reads TGTGCCAGCACTTCAAGGAGACAGAGCTCCTACGAGCAGTACTTC.

J is TRBJ1-3 and V is TRBV4-1; tentative D call: TRBD1 (6 bases). The CDR3 spans 16 residues. The germline V gene has CDR1 MGHRA and CDR2 YSYEKL. Trimming shortened V by 6 bases and J by 0 bases, and 15 bases separated the two germline ends. Here the CDR3 reads CASSSTGESSGNTIYF. The CDR3 DNA sequence: TGCGCCAGCAGTTCGACAGGCGAATCCTCTGGAAACACCATATATTTT.

The genes are TRBV11-1 and TRBJ2-7; the match to TRBD2 covers 11 bases. Germline loops: CDR1 SGHAT, CDR2 FQDESV (reference sequence). V was pared by 5 bases and J by 3 bases, with 6 bases of the junction left unmatched. The CDR3 runs to 15 residues. CDR3 region: CASSETSGSIYEQYF. The CDR3 DNA is TGTGCCAGCAGCGAAACTAGCGGGAGTATCTACGAGCAGTACTTC.

A note on this clone: Different DNA sequences within this sample yield the same CDR3. The chain combines TRBV5-4 with TRBJ2-1, with TRBD2 identical over 7 bases. The CDR3 has 16 amino acids. J lost 7 bases, V lost 0 bases, and 10 bases had no gene match. Per germline, CDR1 SGHNT and CDR2 YYREEE (reference sequence). The CDR3 coding sequence is TGTGCCAGCAGCTTGGGGGGGGGAGGGCCTAGGAATGAGCAGTTCTTC. This translates into CASSLGGGGPRNEQFF.

This chain connects TRBV7-2 to TRBJ1-5, with 8 bases lining up with TRBD1. There are 15 residues in the CDR3. V shed 5 bases and J 5 bases; nucleotides not matched to a gene: 8. CDR1 is SGHTA and CDR2 is FQGNSA in the germline V gene. The CDR3 here is CASSAQGARYQPQHF. The CDR3 nucleotides read TGTGCCAGCAGCGCTCAGGGGGCGCGTTATCAGCCCCAGCATTTT.

The chain recombines TRBV7-2 with TRBJ2-1; 7 bases align to TRBD1. The CDR3 has 14 residues. Germline lookup yields CDR1 SGHTA and CDR2 FQGNSA. The trim removed 6 bases at V and 7 bases at J, leaving 9 bases unmatched. The chain's CDR3 is CASSQTGKRNEQFF. In DNA, the CDR3 is TGTGCCAGCAGTCAGACAGGGAAGAGAAATGAGCAGTTCTTC. Full variable domain (missing parts from reference TRBV7-2 and TRBJ2-1): GAGVSQSPSNKVTEKGKDVELRCDPISGHTALYWYRQSLGQGLEFLIYFQGNSAPDKSGLPSDRFSAERTGGSVSTLTIQRTQQEDSAVYLCASSQTGKRNEQFFGPGTRLTVL.

This sequence joins TRBV4-1 and TRBJ1-5, with 10 bases fitting TRBD1. The germline CDR1 and CDR2 sequences are MGHRA and YSYEKL. Losses at the gene ends were 4 bases for V and 7 bases for J; bases not matched to a gene: 10. The CDR3 length is 16 residues. The CDR3 protein is CASSPGRQGAWQPQHF. In DNA, the CDR3 is TGCGCCAGCAGCCCAGGCAGACAGGGGGCTTGGCAGCCCCAGCATTTT.

This chain's CDR3 is CASRSAGGAGGRGYTF. As DNA, the CDR3 is TGTGCCAGCAGATCGGCGGGAGGGGCAGGGGGCCGGGGCTACACCTTC. V gene TRBV28 combines with J gene TRBJ1-2, with 8 bases that match TRBD1. The CDR3 is 16 amino acids. Germline trimming cut 6 bases from V and 8 bases from J; bases unmatched to any gene: 17. The V gene's germline CDR1 is MDHEN and CDR2 SYDVKM.

This sequence joins TRBV28 and TRBJ1-5; D remains unclear. This CDR3 is 15 amino acids long. Germline CDR1 and CDR2: MDHEN and SYDVKM. V was clipped by 7 bases and J by 1 base, with 14 bases between them. The DNA for the CDR3 is TGTGCCAGCATAAAGAGTTTTTCCAGCAATCAGCCCCAGCATTTT. Translating gives CASIKSFSSNQPQHF.

The V call is TRBV11-2, the J call TRBJ2-7, with D perhaps TRBD2 (5 bases). Trimming took off 3 bases at V and 3 bases at J, with 18 bases between the two ends. This CDR3 contains 16 residues. Germline CDR1 is SGHAT and CDR2 is FQNNGV. The chain's CDR3 is CASSFPGEGSVYEQYF. For the CDR3, the DNA is TGTGCCAGCAGCTTTCCGGGTGAGGGCTCCGTCTACGAGCAGTACTTC.

This chain connects TRBV3-1 (or the pseudogene TRBV3-2) to TRBJ1-5; no definite D call. Germline V lookup: CDR1 LGHDT, CDR2 YNNKEL (reference sequence). The CDR3 has 14 amino acids. The V gene lost 1 base and the J gene lost 6 bases, with 10 bases spanning the gap. The CDR3 loop is CASSQAPGAQPQHF. The DNA for the CDR3 is TGTGCCAGCAGCCAAGCCCCGGGAGCTCAGCCCCAGCATTTT.

The chain couples TRBV18 to TRBJ2-7; the match to TRBD2 covers 9 bases. Germline-derived CDR1 and CDR2 are KGHSH and LQKENI. The length of the CDR3 is 15 residues. J gave up 5 bases and V 3 bases, and 8 bases lay outside the gene matches. The CDR3 spells CASSPPVSGSDEQYF. The CDR3 nucleotides read TGTGCCAGCTCACCTCCGGTTAGCGGGAGCGACGAGCAGTACTTC.

This chain links TRBV7-6 with TRBJ2-7; no firm D call. Between the trimmed V and J ends, which lost 1 base and 0 bases, there was a span of 13 bases. There are 16 residues in the CDR3. Germline V gives CDR1 SGHVS, CDR2 FNYEAQ. This CDR3 reads CASSLVGERSSYEQYF. In DNA form, the CDR3 reads TGTGCCAGCAGCTTAGTGGGTGAGAGGAGCTCCTACGAGCAGTACTTC.

The rearrangement links TRBV24-1 to TRBJ2-3; D ambiguous. This CDR3 spans 15 amino acids. Germline CDR1 reads KGHDR; CDR2 reads SFDVKD. Trimming cost V 5 bases and J 2 bases, with 13 bases left between them. CDR3 region: CATSGSTWSTDTQYF. CDR3 DNA sequence: TGTGCCACCAGTGGCAGTACATGGTCCACAGATACGCAGTATTTT.

J is TRBJ2-1 and V is TRBV4-1; 16 nucleotides match TRBD2. Germline V gives CDR1 MGHRA, CDR2 YSYEKL. J gave up 2 bases and V 2 bases, and 9 bases lay outside the gene matches. The CDR3 consists of 20 residues. The DNA for the CDR3 is TGCGCCAGCAGCCAAAGCCAAGCCGGGACTAGCGGGAGGGCCTACAATGAGCAGTTCTTC. It codes for CASSQSQAGTSGRAYNEQFF.

This clone was counted only a few times. The chain carries TRBV10-3 and TRBJ2-2; D not certain. The V end lost 0 bases, the J end lost 6 bases, and 5 bases lay between the germline ends. The V gene's germline CDR1 is ENHRY and CDR2 SYGVKD. The CDR3 is 13 amino acids. CDR3 DNA sequence: TGTGCCATCAGTGAGTCAGAGGCCGGGGAGCTGTTTTTT. It is translated as CAISESEAGELFF.

The V call is TRBV28, the J call TRBJ2-7; 13 bases are shared with TRBD2. Germline trimming cut 6 bases from V and 12 bases from J; bases unmatched to any gene: 14. This CDR3 contains 15 residues. Germline V gene sequence: CDR1 MDHEN, CDR2 SYDVKM. The CDR3 spells CASSPPLAGGPRLYF. CDR3 nucleotide sequence: TGTGCCAGCAGCCCCCCACTAGCGGGAGGGCCAAGGCTGTACTTC.

V is TRBV25-1 and J is TRBJ2-1; D gene unclear. The CDR3 totals 16 residues. CDR1 and CDR2 from the germline V gene are MGHDK and SYGVNS. The V end was cut by 3 bases, the J end by 9 bases, with 21 bases between. This CDR3 reads CASSDARGVYSGEQFF. As DNA, the CDR3 is TGTGCCAGCAGTGACGCCCGTGGAGTATATTCCGGTGAGCAGTTCTTC.